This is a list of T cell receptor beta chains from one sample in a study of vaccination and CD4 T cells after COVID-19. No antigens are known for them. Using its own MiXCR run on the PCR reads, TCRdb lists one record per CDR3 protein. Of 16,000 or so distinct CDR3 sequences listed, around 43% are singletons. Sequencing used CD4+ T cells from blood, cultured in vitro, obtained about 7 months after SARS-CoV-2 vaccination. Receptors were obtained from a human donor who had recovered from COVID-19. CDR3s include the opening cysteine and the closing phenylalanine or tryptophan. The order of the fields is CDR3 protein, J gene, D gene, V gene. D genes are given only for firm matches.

CDR3aa: CASSQDLADSYSPLHF; j_gene: TRBJ1-6; d_gene: -; v_gene: TRBV4-1
CDR3aa: CASSILPGQGAGAEAFF; j_gene: TRBJ1-1; d_gene: TRBD1; v_gene: TRBV19
CDR3aa: CASSLNSVIGTDTQYF; j_gene: TRBJ2-3; d_gene: -; v_gene: TRBV11-3
CDR3aa: CASSLGQDYGYTF; j_gene: TRBJ1-2; d_gene: -; v_gene: TRBV7-9
CDR3aa: CASSDRTNYGYTF; j_gene: TRBJ1-2; d_gene: -; v_gene: TRBV7-9
CDR3aa: CASSLRMGSYNSPLHF; j_gene: TRBJ1-6; d_gene: -; v_gene: TRBV7-2
CDR3aa: CASTTVWNTEAFF; j_gene: TRBJ1-1; d_gene: -; v_gene: TRBV12-3/TRBV12-4
CDR3aa: CSAPRQGAPDTQYF; j_gene: TRBJ2-3; d_gene: TRBD1; v_gene: TRBV20-1
CDR3aa: CASSFGRVNYGYTF; j_gene: TRBJ1-2; d_gene: -; v_gene: TRBV2
CDR3aa: CSGKQGIRNTIYF; j_gene: TRBJ1-3; d_gene: TRBD1; v_gene: TRBV20-1
CDR3aa: CASSLEAGSGAFF; j_gene: TRBJ1-1; d_gene: -; v_gene: TRBV7-8
CDR3aa: CASSQRAGALGYTF; j_gene: TRBJ1-2; d_gene: -; v_gene: TRBV7-2
CDR3aa: CASSLEGGLHIQYF; j_gene: TRBJ2-4; d_gene: -; v_gene: TRBV7-9
CDR3aa: CASSEEPSGINQPQHF; j_gene: TRBJ1-5; d_gene: -; v_gene: TRBV6-1